These 9 T cell receptor beta chains came from one sample sequenced in a study of blood T cells in healthy people across ages. It was with a sample-barcoded 5' primer and a J-beta primer mix that a second PCR of about 6 to 12 cycles was run. Each CDR3 protein gets one entry after TCRdb re-called the 5' RACE reads with MiXCR. The data contain approximately 2,000,000 distinct CDR3 sequences, roughly two fifths of them singletons. The sequenced sample was blood. The receptors originated from a human donor in good health.

This clonotype was seen more than once but under ten times. J is TRBJ2-7 and V is TRBV7-9, with 11 bases that match TRBD1. This CDR3 is built from 14 residues. Trimming took 5 bases from V and 5 from J; bases not matched to a gene: 5. Germline V gene sequence: CDR1 SEHNR, CDR2 FQNEAQ (reference sequence). In DNA, the CDR3 is TGTGCCAGCAGCAGAGGGACAGGGGGTCACGAGCAGTACTTC. Translated, it gives CASSRGTGGHEQYF.

V and J are TRBV7-9 and TRBJ1-1, with D maybe TRBD1 (6 bases). The germline CDR1 and CDR2 sequences are SEHNR and FQNEAQ (reference sequence). This CDR3 region has 14 residues. With 4 bases removed from V and 13 bases from J, the gap between germline ends came to 22 bases. The CDR3 region is CASSSVTNREVGFF. CDR3 bases: TGTGCCAGCAGCTCTGTTACCAACAGGGAGGTCGGTTTCTTT. Full variable domain (outside the CDR3, taken from reference TRBV7-9 and TRBJ1-1): DTGVSQNPRHKITKRGQNVTFRCDPISEHNRLYWYRQTLGQGPEFLTYFQNEAQLEKSRLLSDRFSAERPKGSFSTLEIQRTEQGDSAMYLCASSSVTNREVGFFGQGTRLTVV.

The V call is TRBV20-1, the J call TRBJ2-5, with TRBD2 matching over 8 bases. J gave up 5 bases and V 2 bases, and 4 bases lay outside the gene matches. Germline CDR1 reads DFQATT; CDR2 reads SNEGSKA (reference sequence). The length of the CDR3 is 13 residues. In DNA form, the CDR3 reads TGCAGTGCTAGATGGGGCGGGAGGGAGACCCAGTACTTC. Translation: CSARWGGRETQYF.

The J gene is TRBJ2-1, the V gene TRBV13; the D is unclear. The CDR3 spans 14 residues. The V gene's germline CDR1 is PRHDT and CDR2 FYEKMQ (reference sequence). V lost 5 bases and J lost 7, with 15 bases in between. The CDR3 bases are TGTGCCAGCAGCCCAGGACGGTTTGTAAATGAGCAGTTCTTC. Its translation: CASSPGRFVNEQFF.

The rearrangement links TRBV7-6 to TRBJ1-5; D unclear. Trimming left V 1 base short and J 4 bases short, with 14 bases between. The germline gives CDR1 SGHVS, CDR2 FNYEAQ. The CDR3 runs 16 residues. The CDR3: CASSLDAGLGNQPQHF. For the CDR3, the DNA is TGTGCCAGCAGCTTAGACGCGGGGTTGGGGAATCAGCCCCAGCATTTT.

There are a few counts of this clonotype. The chain combines TRBV5-1 with TRBJ2-4; D not resolved. The CDR3 is made up of 14 amino acids. Germline loops: CDR1 SGHRS, CDR2 YFSETQ. The V and J ends lost 0 bases and 2 bases respectively, with 6 bases between them. For the CDR3, the DNA is TGCGCCAGCAGCTTGGACGTATCCAAAAACATTCAGTACTTC. Amino acids: CASSLDVSKNIQYF.

There are a few counts of this clonotype. The chain links TRBV18 to TRBJ2-1, with 10 bases lining up with TRBD2. The CDR3 runs to 19 residues. Germline V CDR1 and CDR2: KGHSH, LQKENI. V shed 0 bases and J 4 bases; nucleotides not matched to a gene: 12. CDR3 sequence: CASSPPLAGAHKEYNEQFF. For the CDR3, the DNA is TGTGCCAGCTCACCACCCCTAGCGGGGGCCCACAAGGAATACAATGAGCAGTTCTTC.

This clonotype was recorded a few times. The V call is TRBV15, the J call TRBJ1-2; the match to TRBD1 covers 11 bases. CDR1 and CDR2 (germline): LNHNV, YYDKDF (reference sequence). With 0 bases clipped from V and 6 bases from J, the junction kept 3 bases outside the gene matches. This CDR3 contains 15 residues. The CDR3 DNA follows: TGTGCCACCAGCAGAGATAGGACAGGGGGCGATGGCTACACCTTC. Protein: CATSRDRTGGDGYTF.

The chain combines TRBV6-2 or TRBV6-3 with TRBJ2-7, with D unresolved. The CDR3 sequence is 15 residues long. CDR1 and CDR2 from the germline V gene are MNHEY and SVGEGT. V lost 6 bases and J lost 4, with 19 bases in between. The CDR3 region is CASSAYRAGRYEQYF. The CDR3 DNA reads TGTGCCAGCAGCGCCTACCGGGCCGGTAGGTACGAGCAGTACTTC.